This T cell receptor (beta chain) is from a study of cytomegalovirus exposure and HLA in healthy donors. Turning to the study itself: An earlier analysis identified 120 million or so unique TCR beta sequences in 170 million or so T cells.

Germline V gives CDR1 SGHAT, CDR2 FQNNGV. The CDR3 has 16 amino acids. J lost 9 bases, V lost 5 bases, and 11 bases had no gene match. The PCR employed 60 Vbeta primers together with 13 Jbeta primers. Using immunoSEQ multiplex PCR, the repertoire was profiled, and TCRdb retains in-frame clones only, with some absent. Among about 140,000 clones listed, under 80% were seen once. Study-level points and caveats: The study had only CMV serostatus as immune exposure information. On later analysis, the bulk of CMV-associated TCR beta chains appeared to be HLA-restricted.

As concerns this clone: Its specificity is unknown.

This chain joins TRBV11-2 and TRBJ2-1; TRBD2 matches at 12 bases. This clonotype was sampled from a woman in her 50s in good health and CMV-seropositive. Sequenced: PBMCs. Here the CDR3 reads CASSRGLAGMHGEQFF. The CDR3 nucleotides read TGTGCCAGCAGCCGAGGACTAGCGGGGATGCACGGTGAGCAGTTCTTC.